The T cell receptor beta chain under discussion was sequenced for a study of T cell changes during pregnancy in multiple sclerosis. Sequencing was performed with immunoSEQ multiplex PCR; in TCRdb, only in-frame clones are kept and a portion is missing. The profile shows 55,000 to 75,000 clones, just over 90% of them singletons. Trimming cost V 3 bases and J 2 bases, with 6 bases left between them. The germline V gene encodes CDR1 KGHSH and CDR2 LQKENI. This CDR3 has 13 residues. This receptor was taken from a female donor with multiple sclerosis, enrolled in a pregnancy study. The source was peripheral blood, collected after pregnancy. The chain combines TRBV18 with TRBJ2-3; perhaps TRBD2 as D (5 bases). For the CDR3, the DNA is TGTGCCAGCTCACCCCGGGACACAGATACGCAGTATTTT. Translated, it gives CASSPRDTDTQYF.